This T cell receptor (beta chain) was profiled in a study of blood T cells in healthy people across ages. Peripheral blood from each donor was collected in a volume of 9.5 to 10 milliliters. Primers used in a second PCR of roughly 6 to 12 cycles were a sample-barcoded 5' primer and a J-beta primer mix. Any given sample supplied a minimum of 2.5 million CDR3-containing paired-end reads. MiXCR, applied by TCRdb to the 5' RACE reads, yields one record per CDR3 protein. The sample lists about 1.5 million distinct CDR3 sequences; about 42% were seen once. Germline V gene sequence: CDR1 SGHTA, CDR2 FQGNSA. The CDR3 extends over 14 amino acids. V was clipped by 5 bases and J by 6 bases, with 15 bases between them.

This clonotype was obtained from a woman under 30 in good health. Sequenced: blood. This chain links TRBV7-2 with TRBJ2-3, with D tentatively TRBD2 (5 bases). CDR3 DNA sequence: TGTGCCAGCAGCAGGGAACTAGTACCGGATACGCAGTATTTT. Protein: CASSRELVPDTQYF. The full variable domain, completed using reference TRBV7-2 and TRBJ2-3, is GAGVSQSPSNKVTEKGKDVELRCDPISGHTALYWYRQSLGQGLEFLIYFQGNSAPDKSGLPSDRFSAERTGGSVSTLTIQRTQQEDSAVYLCASSRELVPDTQYFGPGTRLTVL.